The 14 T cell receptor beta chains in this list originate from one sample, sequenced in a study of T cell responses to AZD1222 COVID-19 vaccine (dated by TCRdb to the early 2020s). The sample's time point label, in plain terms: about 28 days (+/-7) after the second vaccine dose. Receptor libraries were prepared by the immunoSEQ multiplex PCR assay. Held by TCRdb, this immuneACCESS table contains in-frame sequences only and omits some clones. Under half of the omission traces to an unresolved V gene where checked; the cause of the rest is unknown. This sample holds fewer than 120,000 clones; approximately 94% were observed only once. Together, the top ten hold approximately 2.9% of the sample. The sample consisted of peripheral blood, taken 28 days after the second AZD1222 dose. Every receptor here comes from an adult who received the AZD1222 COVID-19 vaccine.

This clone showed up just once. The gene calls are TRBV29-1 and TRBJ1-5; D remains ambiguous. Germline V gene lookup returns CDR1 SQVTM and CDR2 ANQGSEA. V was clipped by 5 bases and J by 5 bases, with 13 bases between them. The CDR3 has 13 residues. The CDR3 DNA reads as TGCAGCGTTATAGGCGGCAGCGATCAGCCCCAGCATTTT. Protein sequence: CSVIGGSDQPQHF.

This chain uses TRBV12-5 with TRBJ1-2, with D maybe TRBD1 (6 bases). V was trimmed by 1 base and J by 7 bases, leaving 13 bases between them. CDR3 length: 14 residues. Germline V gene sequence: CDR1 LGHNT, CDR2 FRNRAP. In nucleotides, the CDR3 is TGTGCTAGTGGTTTGGACCCGACAGGTAGTGGCTACACCTTC. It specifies CASGLDPTGSGYTF.

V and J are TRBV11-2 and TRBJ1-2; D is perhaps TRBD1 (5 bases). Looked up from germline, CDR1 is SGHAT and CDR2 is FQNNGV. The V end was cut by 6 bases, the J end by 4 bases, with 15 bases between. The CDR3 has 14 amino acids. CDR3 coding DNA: TGTGCCAGCAGTCCCTCCAGGGTGGGCTATGGCTACACCTTC. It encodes CASSPSRVGYGYTF.

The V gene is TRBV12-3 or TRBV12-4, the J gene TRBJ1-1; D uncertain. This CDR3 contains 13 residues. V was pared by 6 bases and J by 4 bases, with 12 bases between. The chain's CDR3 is CASSRTGGTEAFF. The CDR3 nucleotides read TGTGCCAGCAGCCGGACGGGAGGCACTGAAGCTTTCTTT.

The DNA for the CDR3 is TGTGCCAGCAGCCTTCCTAATCAGCCCCAGCATTTT. Residues: CASSLPNQPQHF. V gene TRBV27 combines with J gene TRBJ1-5, with D unresolved. V was shortened by 6 bases and J by 4 bases, with 7 bases between the two germline ends. The CDR3 consists of 12 residues. Germline V lookup: CDR1 MNHEY, CDR2 SMNVEV (reference sequence).

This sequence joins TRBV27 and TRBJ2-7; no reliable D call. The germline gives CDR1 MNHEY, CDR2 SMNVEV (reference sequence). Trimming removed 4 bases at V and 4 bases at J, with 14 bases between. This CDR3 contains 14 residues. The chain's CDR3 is CASSWRRPGYEQYF. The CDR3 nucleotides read TGTGCCAGCAGTTGGCGAAGGCCTGGGTACGAGCAGTACTTC.

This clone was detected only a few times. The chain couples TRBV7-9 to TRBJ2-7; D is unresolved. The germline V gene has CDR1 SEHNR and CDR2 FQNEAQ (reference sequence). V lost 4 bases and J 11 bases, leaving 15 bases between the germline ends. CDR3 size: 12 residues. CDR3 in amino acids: CASSSDGSRKYF. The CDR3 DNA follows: TGTGCCAGCAGCTCCGACGGATCTAGAAAGTACTTC.

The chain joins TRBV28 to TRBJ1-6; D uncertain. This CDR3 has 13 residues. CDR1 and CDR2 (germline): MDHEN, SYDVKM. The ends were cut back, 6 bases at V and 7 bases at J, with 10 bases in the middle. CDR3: CASRGSLNSPLHF. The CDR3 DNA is TGTGCCAGCAGGGGTTCACTAAATTCACCCCTCCACTTT.

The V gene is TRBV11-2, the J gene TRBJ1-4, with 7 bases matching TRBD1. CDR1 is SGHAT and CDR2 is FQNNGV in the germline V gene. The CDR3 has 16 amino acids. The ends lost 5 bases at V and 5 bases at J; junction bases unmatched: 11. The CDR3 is CASSLRVGGGNEKLFF. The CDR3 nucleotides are TGTGCCAGCAGCCTACGGGTCGGAGGGGGCAATGAAAAACTGTTTTTT.

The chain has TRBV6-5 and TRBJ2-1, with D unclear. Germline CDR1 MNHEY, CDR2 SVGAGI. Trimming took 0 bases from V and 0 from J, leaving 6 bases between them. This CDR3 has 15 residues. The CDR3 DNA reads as TGTGCCAGCAGTTACTCAGGGAACTCCTACAATGAGCAGTTCTTC. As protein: CASSYSGNSYNEQFF.

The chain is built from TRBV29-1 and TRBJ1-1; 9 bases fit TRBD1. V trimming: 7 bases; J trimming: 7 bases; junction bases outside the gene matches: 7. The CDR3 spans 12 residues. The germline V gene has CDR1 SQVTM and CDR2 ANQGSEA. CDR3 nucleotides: TGCAGCGGAACAGGGGGCGGAGGTGAAGCTTTCTTT. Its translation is CSGTGGGGEAFF.

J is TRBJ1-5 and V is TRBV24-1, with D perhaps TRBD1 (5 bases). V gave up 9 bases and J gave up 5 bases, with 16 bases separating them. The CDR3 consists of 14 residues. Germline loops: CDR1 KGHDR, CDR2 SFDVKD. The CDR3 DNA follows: TGTGCCACCGGCCCCGGCAGGGACCATCAGCCCCAGCATTTT. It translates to CATGPGRDHQPQHF.

The CDR3 DNA is TGTGCCAGCAGCGCTAAAGGCGGAGGAACTGAAGCTTTCTTT. Its translation is CASSAKGGGTEAFF. This chain links TRBV2 with TRBJ1-1; D is unclear. Trimming stripped 6 bases from V and 5 bases from J, with 16 bases between. Germline V CDR1 and CDR2: SNHLY, FYNNEI. The CDR3 is 14 residues long.

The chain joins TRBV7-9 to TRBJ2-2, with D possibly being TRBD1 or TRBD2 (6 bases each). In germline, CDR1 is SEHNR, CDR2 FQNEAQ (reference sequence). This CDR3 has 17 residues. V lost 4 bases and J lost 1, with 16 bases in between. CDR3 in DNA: TGTGCCAGCAGCTCCCCCGAAGGGGGGCGGAACACCGGGGAGCTGTTTTTT. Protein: CASSSPEGGRNTGELFF.